Each of the 14 T cell receptor beta chains below was sequenced from the same sample in a study of T cell responses to AZD1222 COVID-19 vaccine. Sequencing was performed with immunoSEQ multiplex PCR; in TCRdb, only in-frame clones are kept and a portion is missing. Altogether approximately 15,000 clones are present, 88% being singletons, with the ten largest covering about 2.7%. Sample: peripheral blood, taken 28 days after the second AZD1222 dose. The source is an adult who received the AZD1222 COVID-19 vaccine.

The chain combines TRBV18 with TRBJ1-5, with no clear D. The CDR3 consists of 15 residues. The germline V and J ends were trimmed by 2 bases and 0 bases, with 8 bases remaining between them. Germline V CDR1 and CDR2: KGHSH, LQKENI. For the CDR3, the DNA is TGTGCCAGCTCACCAAGCGTGAATAGCAATCAGCCCCAGCATTTT. It yields the protein CASSPSVNSNQPQHF.

The chain combines TRBV10-2 with TRBJ2-3; 10 bases match TRBD2. This CDR3 is built from 16 residues. J gave up 0 bases and V 5 bases, and 5 bases lay outside the gene matches. Germline V gives CDR1 WSHSY, CDR2 SAAADI. CDR3 in DNA: TGCGCCAGCAGTAAGGATAGCGGGGGGAGCACAGATACGCAGTATTTT. Amino acids: CASSKDSGGSTDTQYF.

The chain joins TRBV6-6 to TRBJ1-5; D call uncertain. From germline, CDR1 is MNHNY and CDR2 SVGAGI (reference sequence). V was trimmed by 7 bases and J by 3 bases, leaving 13 bases between them. The length of the CDR3 is 14 residues. The CDR3 DNA reads TGTGCCAGCATTGAGCGGGTCTACAATCAGCCCCAGCATTTT. This gives the protein CASIERVYNQPQHF.

The chain couples TRBV21-1 to TRBJ1-2; the table gives TRBD1 as D, unverified against the DNA. TRBV21-1 is marked as a pseudogene. CDR3 length: 13 residues. CDR3 coding DNA: TGTGCCAGCAGCCCCCTATACTACAGGCGCTACACCTTC. The encoded protein is CASSPLYYRRYTF.

The chain is built from TRBV6-4 and TRBJ2-6, with 10 nucleotides matching TRBD2. This CDR3 contains 16 residues. Germline CDR1 reads MRHNA; CDR2 reads SNTAGT. V was pared by 4 bases and J by 0 bases, with 0 bases of the junction left unmatched. CDR3 protein: CASSASGGSGANVLTF. The CDR3 DNA reads TGTGCCAGCAGTGCTAGCGGGGGCTCTGGGGCCAACGTCCTGACTTTC.

The chain recombines TRBV5-1 with TRBJ2-2, with 10 nucleotides matching TRBD2. CDR1 is SGHRS, CDR2 YFSETQ, per germline. The CDR3 covers 16 residues. The V and J ends lost 2 bases and 7 bases, in that order; junction bases with no gene match: 8. The CDR3 coding sequence is TGCGCCAGCAGCTTATCTAGCGGGAGCCAGGGCGGGGAGCTGTTTTTT. The encoded protein is CASSLSSGSQGGELFF. The full variable domain, completed using reference TRBV5-1 and TRBJ2-2, is KAGVTQTPRYLIKTRGQQVTLSCSPISGHRSVSWYQQTPGQGLQFLFEYFSETQRNKGNFPGRFSGRQFSNSRSEMNVSTLELGDSALYLCASSLSSGSQGGELFFGEGSRLTVL.

This clone has just one count. This CDR3 is CASSIWRNTGELFF. DNA for the CDR3: TGTGCCAGTAGTATCTGGAGGAACACCGGGGAGCTGTTTTTT. The chain joins TRBV19 to TRBJ2-2; D uncertain. The germline V and J ends were trimmed by 3 bases and 1 base, with 6 bases remaining between them. The CDR3 has 14 amino acids. Germline V lookup: CDR1 LNHDA, CDR2 SQIVND (reference sequence).

The chain joins TRBV6-5 to TRBJ1-5, with D hard to call. Germline CDR1 reads MNHEY; CDR2 reads SVGAGI. The V gene lost 6 bases and the J gene lost 4 bases, with 16 bases spanning the gap. The length of the CDR3 is 15 residues. The CDR3 DNA sequence: TGTGCCAGCAGCCTACTGTCACCCGAGAATCAGCCCCAGCATTTT. It encodes CASSLLSPENQPQHF.

The chain joins TRBV18 to TRBJ1-3; no clear D gene. Trimming stripped 2 bases from V and 2 bases from J, with 10 bases between. The CDR3 has 15 residues. From germline, CDR1 is KGHSH and CDR2 LQKENI. The DNA for the CDR3 is TGTGCCAGCTCACCAGCGATGCCTCCTGGAAACACCATATATTTT. It codes for CASSPAMPPGNTIYF.

This rearrangement joins TRBV7-9 to TRBJ2-2, with TRBD2 as a possible D gene (5 bases). V was pared by 2 bases and J by 5 bases, with 9 bases between. Germline lookup yields CDR1 SEHNR and CDR2 FQNEAQ (reference sequence). CDR3 size: 14 residues. The CDR3: CASSLKEVTGELFF. CDR3 coding DNA: TGTGCCAGCAGCTTAAAGGAGGTGACCGGGGAGCTGTTTTTT.

The CDR3 DNA follows: TGTGCCAGCAGCTTCTTTTCCGGGGGACAGGGACTTAACGAGCAGTACTTC. Its protein is CASSFFSGGQGLNEQYF. The chain has TRBV5-5 and TRBJ2-7; TRBD1 matches at 9 bases. The CDR3 sequence is 17 residues long. Germline V lookup: CDR1 SGHKS, CDR2 YYEKEE (reference sequence). Trimming at V came to 2 bases and at J to 5 bases, leaving 14 bases not matched to a gene.

V is TRBV5-1 and J is TRBJ2-3; 7 nucleotides agree with TRBD1. V lost 5 bases, J lost 0 bases, and 9 bases stayed unmatched. Germline CDR1 and CDR2: SGHRS and YFSETQ. The CDR3 contains 16 residues. The DNA of the CDR3 is TGCGCCAGCAGTTTGAACAGGGGCCGGAGCACAGATACGCAGTATTTT. This gives the protein CASSLNRGRSTDTQYF. The full variable domain, rest sourced from reference TRBV5-1 and TRBJ2-3, is KAGVTQTPRYLIKTRGQQVTLSCSPISGHRSVSWYQQTPGQGLQFLFEYFSETQRNKGNFPGRFSGRQFSNSRSEMNVSTLELGDSALYLCASSLNRGRSTDTQYFGPGTRLTVL.

The gene calls are TRBV28 and TRBJ2-6; 7 positions agree with TRBD2. The germline gives CDR1 MDHEN, CDR2 SYDVKM. The V and J ends lost 10 bases and 0 bases, in that order; junction bases with no gene match: 9. CDR3 length: 16 residues. CDR3 nucleotide sequence: TGTGCCACCAGGTCCGGGGGGTTCTCTGGGGCCAACGTCCTGACTTTC. Encoded protein: CATRSGGFSGANVLTF.

This chain uses TRBV6-2 or TRBV6-3 with TRBJ2-3; 15 bases fit TRBD2. The CDR3 covers 18 residues. Losses at the gene ends were 2 bases for V and 5 bases for J; bases not matched to a gene: 8. Germline V CDR1 and CDR2: MNHEY, SVGEGT. The CDR3 DNA is TGTGCCAGCAGTTACACCGGGACTAGCGGGGGGCCACGAGATACGCAGTATTTT. Its translation is CASSYTGTSGGPRDTQYF.